This T cell receptor (beta chain) was sequenced during a study of T cells in Graves' hyperthyroidism and ophthalmopathy (dated by TCRdb to the late 2010s). Background for the entire study: Peripheral blood was sampled at the time of initial diagnosis, prior to any treatment. To identify distinguishing TCR V-J signatures, a discovery cohort of about 100 patients was used, comprising 43 with Graves' ophthalmopathy and around 57 with stable Graves' hyperthyroidism. An independent validation cohort of under 20 hyperthyroidism patients and 17 patients who later progressed to ophthalmopathy tested prospective prediction of ophthalmopathy. The 95 to 100 discovery patients were randomly split 7:3 into training and test sets. The study also compared thyroid tissue and blood T-cell repertoires from a handful of Graves' hyperthyroidism patients. Once sampling was done, hyperthyroidism patients were given methimazole at a starting dose of 30 mg daily, whereas ophthalmopathy patients were given high-dose intravenous methylprednisolone. According to the paper, TCR Vbeta CDR3 sequencing was carried out on 135 peripheral blood samples, which came from 40 to 45 ophthalmopathy, approximately 78 hyperthyroidism and about 17 progressor patients.

Amplification of TCR beta CDR3 regions was carried out from RNA transcripts. The first round of RT-PCR for the TCR CDR3 was performed with the HTBI primer set and the Qiagen OneStep RT-PCR kit. Libraries were constructed in a second round of multiplex PCR, after which size selection and purification were performed. Sequencing of the libraries was done on an Illumina HiSeq2000 using paired-end 100 bp reads. In the original analysis: SOAPnuke was used to process the raw data, with reads discarded if the reads contained adapters or uncalled bases, had a mean Phred below 15, or lacked an exact constant-primer or identifier match. COPE v1.2.5 was used to merge the high-quality paired reads, and each unique nucleotide sequence was defined as a clonotype. MiTCR v1.1 was used to align clonotypes to the IMGT TRBV, TRBD and TRBJ reference segments. Analysis was restricted to V-J combinations with a frequency above 0.0001, which covered roughly 99% of repertoires. The TCS score was defined as the ratio of F50 (clonal expansion) to E x V (chaos), calculated using BLOSUM62-based TCRdist between CDR3 peptides within each V-J. Welch's t-statistics and random forest reduced roughly 500 V-J features to some 14, which were used in a naive Bayes classifier (R e1071). TCRdb reworked the public reads: Q25 trimming with fastp, MiXCR clone assembly, productive beta chains retained. Every entry covers one CDR3 protein and lists the most common genes and DNA from its rows. The V and J calls were not made by the authors but by TCRdb's processing. For this sample the table gives about 640,000 distinct CDR3 sequences, of which about 20% were detected only once. The top ten hold about 35% of the sample.

Ophthalmopathy patients had moderately to severely active disease, Clinical Activity Score of at least 3, NOSPECS grade of at least 4, and duration under 3 months. Exclusion was applied to patients with uncontrolled infections, other autoimmune diseases, pregnancy or lactation. Clinical symptoms, serum thyroxine and TRAb, thyroid ultrasound, and orbital computed tomography formed the basis for the diagnoses. Ficoll-Paque density gradient centrifugation was used to isolate PBMCs from around 10 ml of fresh peripheral blood. Total RNA was extracted using Trizol reagent, and RNA quality was assessed on an Agilent 2100 Bioanalyzer. The germline V gene gives CDR1 as SGHRS and CDR2 as YFSETQ. V sheds 0 bases and J sheds 5 bases, leaving 9 bases between their ends. The CDR3 has 13 amino acids, counting the end cysteine and phenylalanine. Only CDR3 DNA remains: 39 bases, in frame from the first base. On the study overall, not on this receptor specifically: In cross-validation, a model built on a 13 V-J signature told ophthalmopathy apart from stable hyperthyroidism with 85% to 90% sensitivity and 81% to 82% specificity, and in testing the same model reached 80%/75%. Blood samples also contained most of the expanded thyroid clonotypes (frequency above 0.001), which suggests that blood repertoires may reflect thyroid immune responses. During validation, the model predicted progression to ophthalmopathy a median of approximately six months ahead of onset, with 60% to 71% sensitivity and about 72% specificity. Sample size was not statistically predetermined, and investigators were not blinded to group allocation.

This clonotype was seen ten or more times. The antigen it binds to is not known. One base away there is no much larger clone; base qualities are not given. This TCR derives from a man aged 25-45 years with Graves' ophthalmopathy. The rearranged chain carries TRBV5-1 and TRBJ2-7; the D gene cannot be resolved reliably. The sample was blood. The DNA reads as follows: TGCGCCAGCAGCTTGGGACAAATCCACGAGCAGTACTTC. This is translated as CASSLGQIHEQYF.